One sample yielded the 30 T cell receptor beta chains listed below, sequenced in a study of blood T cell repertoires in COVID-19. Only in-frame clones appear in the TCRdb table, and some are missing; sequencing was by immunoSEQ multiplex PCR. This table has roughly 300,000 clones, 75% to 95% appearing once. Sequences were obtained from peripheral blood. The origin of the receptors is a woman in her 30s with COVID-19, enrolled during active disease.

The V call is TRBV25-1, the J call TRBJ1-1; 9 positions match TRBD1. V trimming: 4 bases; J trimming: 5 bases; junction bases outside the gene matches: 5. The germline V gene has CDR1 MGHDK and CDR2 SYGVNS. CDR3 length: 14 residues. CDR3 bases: TGTGCCAGCAGTGCTACAGGGGGCAGGACTGAAGCTTTCTTT. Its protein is CASSATGGRTEAFF.

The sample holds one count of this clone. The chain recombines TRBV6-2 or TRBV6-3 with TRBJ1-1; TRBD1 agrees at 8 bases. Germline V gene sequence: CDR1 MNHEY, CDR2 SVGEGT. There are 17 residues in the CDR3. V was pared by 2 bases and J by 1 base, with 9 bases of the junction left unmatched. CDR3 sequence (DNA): TGTGCCAGCAGTTACGAGGTCAGGGGGCTTCCGAACACTGAAGCTTTCTTT. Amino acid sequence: CASSYEVRGLPNTEAFF.

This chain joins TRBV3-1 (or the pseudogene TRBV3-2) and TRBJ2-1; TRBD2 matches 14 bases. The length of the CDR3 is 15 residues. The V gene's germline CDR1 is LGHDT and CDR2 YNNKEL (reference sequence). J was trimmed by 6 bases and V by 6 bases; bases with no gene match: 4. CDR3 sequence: CASRPGTSGSNEQFF. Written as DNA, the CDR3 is TGTGCCAGCAGACCCGGGACTAGCGGGAGCAATGAGCAGTTCTTC.

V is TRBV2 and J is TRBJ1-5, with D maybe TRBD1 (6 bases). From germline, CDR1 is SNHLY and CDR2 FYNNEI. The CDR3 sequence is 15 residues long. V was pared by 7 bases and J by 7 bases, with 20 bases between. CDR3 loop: CASKARQDLFQPQHF. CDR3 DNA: TGTGCCAGCAAAGCCAGACAGGACCTCTTCCAGCCCCAGCATTTT.

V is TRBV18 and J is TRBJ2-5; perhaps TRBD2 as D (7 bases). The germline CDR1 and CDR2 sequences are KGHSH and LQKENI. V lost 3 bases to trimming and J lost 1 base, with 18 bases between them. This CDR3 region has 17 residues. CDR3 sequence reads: CASSPIGGPDPQETQYF. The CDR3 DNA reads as TGTGCCAGCTCACCGATCGGGGGGCCGGACCCCCAAGAGACCCAGTACTTC.

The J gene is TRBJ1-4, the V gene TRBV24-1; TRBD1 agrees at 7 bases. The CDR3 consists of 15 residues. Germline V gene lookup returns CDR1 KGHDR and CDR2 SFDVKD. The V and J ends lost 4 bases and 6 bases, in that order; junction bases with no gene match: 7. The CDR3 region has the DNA TGTGCCACCAGTGACCCTACAGGGGTTGATGAAAAACTGTTTTTT. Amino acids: CATSDPTGVDEKLFF.

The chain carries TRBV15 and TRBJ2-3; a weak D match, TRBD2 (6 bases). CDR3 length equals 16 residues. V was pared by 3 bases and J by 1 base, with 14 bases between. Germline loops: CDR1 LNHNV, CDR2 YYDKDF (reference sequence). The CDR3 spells CATSSRLAPGTDTQYF. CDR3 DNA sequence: TGTGCCACCAGCAGCCGTCTAGCGCCCGGCACAGATACGCAGTATTTT.

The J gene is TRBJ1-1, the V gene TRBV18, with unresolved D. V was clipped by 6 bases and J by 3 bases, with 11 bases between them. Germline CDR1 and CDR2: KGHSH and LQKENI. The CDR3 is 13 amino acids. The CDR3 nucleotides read TGTGCCAGCTCGGATCAACGGGACACTGAAGCTTTCTTT. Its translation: CASSDQRDTEAFF. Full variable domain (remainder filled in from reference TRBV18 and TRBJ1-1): NAGVMQNPRHLVRRRGQEARLRCSPMKGHSHVYWYRQLPEEGLKFMVYLQKENIIDESGMPKERFSAEFPKEGPSILRIQQVVRGDSAAYFCASSDQRDTEAFFGQGTRLTVV.

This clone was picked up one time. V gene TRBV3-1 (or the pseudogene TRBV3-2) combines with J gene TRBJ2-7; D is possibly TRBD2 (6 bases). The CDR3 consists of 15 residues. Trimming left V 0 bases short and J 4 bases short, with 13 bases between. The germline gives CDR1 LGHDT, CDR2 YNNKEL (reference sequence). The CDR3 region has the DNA TGTGCCAGCAGCCAAGATTCAGGGAGGAAATACGAGCAGTACTTC. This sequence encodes CASSQDSGRKYEQYF.

CDR3 nucleotide sequence: TGTGCCAGCAGCACCTATGGCGGGGAGGGCTATGGCTACACCTTC. Translation: CASSTYGGEGYGYTF. The gene calls are TRBV9 and TRBJ1-2; no firm D call. V was trimmed by 4 bases and J by 4 bases, leaving 17 bases between them. The CDR3 contains 15 residues. The germline CDR1 and CDR2 sequences are SGDLS and YYNGEE.

This CDR3 is CASSEGTFQETQYF. Written as DNA, the CDR3 is TGTGCCAGCAGTGAGGGGACTTTTCAAGAGACCCAGTACTTC. The rearrangement uses TRBV2 and TRBJ2-5; a weak D match, TRBD2 (6 bases). The germline gives CDR1 SNHLY, CDR2 FYNNEI. The length of the CDR3 is 14 residues. V shed 3 bases and J shed 2 bases, with 10 bases lying between them. The whole variable domain, remainder taken from reference TRBV2 and TRBJ2-5, is EPEVTQTPSHQVTQMGQEVILRCVPISNHLYFYWYRQILGQKVEFLVSFYNNEISEKSEIFDDQFSVERPDGSNFTLKIRSTKLEDSAMYFCASSEGTFQETQYFGPGTRLLVL.

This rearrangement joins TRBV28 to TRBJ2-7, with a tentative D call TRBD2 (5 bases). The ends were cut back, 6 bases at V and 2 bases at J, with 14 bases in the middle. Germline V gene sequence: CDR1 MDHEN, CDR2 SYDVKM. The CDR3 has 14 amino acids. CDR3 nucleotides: TGTGCCAGCAGCCCTGGACTTAAGGCCTACGAGCAGTACTTC. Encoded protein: CASSPGLKAYEQYF.

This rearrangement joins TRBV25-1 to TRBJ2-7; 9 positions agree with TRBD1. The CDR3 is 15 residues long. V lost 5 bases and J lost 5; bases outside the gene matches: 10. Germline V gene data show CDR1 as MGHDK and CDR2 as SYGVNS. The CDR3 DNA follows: TGTGCCAGCAGTACTCGGACAGGGGCTCAAGACGAGCAGTACTTC. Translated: CASSTRTGAQDEQYF.

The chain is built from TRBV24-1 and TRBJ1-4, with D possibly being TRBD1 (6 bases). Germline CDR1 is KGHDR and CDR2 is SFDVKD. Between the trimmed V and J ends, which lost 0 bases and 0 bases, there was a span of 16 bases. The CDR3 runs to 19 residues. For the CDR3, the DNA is TGTGCCACCAGTGATTTGCGGGTGAAACAGGGAACAACTAATGAAAAACTGTTTTTT. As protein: CATSDLRVKQGTTNEKLFF.

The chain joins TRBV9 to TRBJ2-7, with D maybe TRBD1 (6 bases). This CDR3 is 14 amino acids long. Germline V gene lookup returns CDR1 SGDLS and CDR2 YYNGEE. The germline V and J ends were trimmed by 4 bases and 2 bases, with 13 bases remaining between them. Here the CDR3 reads CASSPWTDTYEQYF. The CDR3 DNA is TGTGCCAGCAGCCCATGGACAGACACCTACGAGCAGTACTTC.

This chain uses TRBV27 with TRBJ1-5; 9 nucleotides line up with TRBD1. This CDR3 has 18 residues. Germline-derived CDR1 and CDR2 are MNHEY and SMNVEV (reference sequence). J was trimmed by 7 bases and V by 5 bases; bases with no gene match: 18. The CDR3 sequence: CASSPALGQGVLRQPQHF. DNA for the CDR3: TGTGCCAGCAGTCCCGCCCTGGGACAGGGAGTGCTCCGGCAGCCCCAGCATTTT.

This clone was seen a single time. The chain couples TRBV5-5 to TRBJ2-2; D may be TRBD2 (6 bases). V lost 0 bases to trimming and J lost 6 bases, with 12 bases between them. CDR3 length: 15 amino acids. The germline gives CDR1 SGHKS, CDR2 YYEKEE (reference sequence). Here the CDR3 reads CASSLEWGGAGELFF. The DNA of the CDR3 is TGTGCCAGCAGCTTGGAATGGGGAGGCGCCGGGGAGCTGTTTTTT.

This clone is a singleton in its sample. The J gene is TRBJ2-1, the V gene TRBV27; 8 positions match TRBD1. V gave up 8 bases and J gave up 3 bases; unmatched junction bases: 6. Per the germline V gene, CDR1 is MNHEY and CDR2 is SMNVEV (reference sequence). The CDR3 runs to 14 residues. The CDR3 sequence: CASLDRGIYNEQFF. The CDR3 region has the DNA TGTGCCAGCCTCGACAGGGGCATCTACAATGAGCAGTTCTTC.

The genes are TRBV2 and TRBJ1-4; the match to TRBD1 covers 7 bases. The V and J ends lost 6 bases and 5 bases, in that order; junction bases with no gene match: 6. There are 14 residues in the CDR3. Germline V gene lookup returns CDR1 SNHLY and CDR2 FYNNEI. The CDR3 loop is CASRLEQGNEKLFF. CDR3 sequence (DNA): TGTGCCAGCAGGCTAGAACAGGGGAATGAAAAACTGTTTTTT.

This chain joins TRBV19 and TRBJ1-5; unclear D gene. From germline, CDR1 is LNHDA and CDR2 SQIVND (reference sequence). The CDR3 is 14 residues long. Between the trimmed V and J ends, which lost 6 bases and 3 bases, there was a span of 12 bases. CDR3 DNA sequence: TGTGCCAGTAGGGTCGACATAATCAATCAGCCCCAGCATTTT. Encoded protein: CASRVDIINQPQHF.

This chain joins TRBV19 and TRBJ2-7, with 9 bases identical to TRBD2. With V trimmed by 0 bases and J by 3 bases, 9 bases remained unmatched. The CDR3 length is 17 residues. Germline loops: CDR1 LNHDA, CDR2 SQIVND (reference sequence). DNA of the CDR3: TGTGCCAGTAGTATAGATCTAAGGGCTAGCGGGATCTACGAGCAGTACTTC. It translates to CASSIDLRASGIYEQYF.

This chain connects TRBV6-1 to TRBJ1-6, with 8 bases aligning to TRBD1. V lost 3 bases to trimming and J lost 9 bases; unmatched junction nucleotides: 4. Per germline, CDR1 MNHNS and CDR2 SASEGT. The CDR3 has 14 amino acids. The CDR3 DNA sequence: TGTGCCAGCAGTGACCGGACAGGGCTTTCACCCCTCCACTTT. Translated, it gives CASSDRTGLSPLHF.

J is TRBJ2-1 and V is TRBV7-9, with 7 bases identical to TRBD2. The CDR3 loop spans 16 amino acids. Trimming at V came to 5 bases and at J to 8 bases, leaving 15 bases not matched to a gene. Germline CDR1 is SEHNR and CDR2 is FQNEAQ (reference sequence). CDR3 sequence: CASSQILAVGGDEQFF. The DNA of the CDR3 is TGTGCCAGCAGCCAAATTCTCGCGGTTGGGGGGGATGAGCAGTTCTTC.

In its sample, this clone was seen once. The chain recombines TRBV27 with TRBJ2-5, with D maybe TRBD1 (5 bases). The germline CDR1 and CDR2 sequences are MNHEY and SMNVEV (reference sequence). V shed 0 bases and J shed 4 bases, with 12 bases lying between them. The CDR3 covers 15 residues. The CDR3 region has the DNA TGTGCCAGCAGTTTATCTAGGGGATCGGGAGAGACCCAGTACTTC. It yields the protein CASSLSRGSGETQYF.

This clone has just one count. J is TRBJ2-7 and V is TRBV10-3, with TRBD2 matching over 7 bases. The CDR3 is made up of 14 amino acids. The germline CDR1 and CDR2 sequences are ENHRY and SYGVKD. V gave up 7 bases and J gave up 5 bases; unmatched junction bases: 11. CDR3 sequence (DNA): TGTGCCATCACCCGGAGGGGCGGGAGCGACGAGCAGTACTTC. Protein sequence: CAITRRGGSDEQYF.

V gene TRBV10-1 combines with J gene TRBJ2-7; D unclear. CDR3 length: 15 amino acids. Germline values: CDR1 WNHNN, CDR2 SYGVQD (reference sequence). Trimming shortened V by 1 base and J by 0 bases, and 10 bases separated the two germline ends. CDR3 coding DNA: TGCGCCAGCAGTGAGTACCTCAGTTCCTCCTACGAGCAGTACTTC. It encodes CASSEYLSSSYEQYF.

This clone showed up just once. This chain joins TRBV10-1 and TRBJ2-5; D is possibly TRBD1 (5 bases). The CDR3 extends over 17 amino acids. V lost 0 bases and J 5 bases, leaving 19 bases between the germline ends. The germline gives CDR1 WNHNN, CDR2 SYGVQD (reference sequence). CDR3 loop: CASSESAGGAIGETQYF. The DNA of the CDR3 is TGCGCCAGCAGTGAGTCTGCAGGTGGGGCGATCGGGGAGACCCAGTACTTC.

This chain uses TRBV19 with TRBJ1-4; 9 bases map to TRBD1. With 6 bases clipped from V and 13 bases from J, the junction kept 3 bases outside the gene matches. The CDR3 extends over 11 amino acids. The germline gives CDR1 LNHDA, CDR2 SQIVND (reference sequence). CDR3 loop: CASRDRGGLFF. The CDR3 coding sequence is TGTGCCAGTAGAGACAGGGGGGGACTGTTTTTT.

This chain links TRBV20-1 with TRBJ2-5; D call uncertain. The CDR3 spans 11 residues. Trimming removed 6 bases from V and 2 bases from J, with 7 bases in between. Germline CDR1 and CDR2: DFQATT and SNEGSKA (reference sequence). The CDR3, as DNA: TGCAGTGCGCGCCGGCAAGAGACCCAGTACTTC. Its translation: CSARRQETQYF.

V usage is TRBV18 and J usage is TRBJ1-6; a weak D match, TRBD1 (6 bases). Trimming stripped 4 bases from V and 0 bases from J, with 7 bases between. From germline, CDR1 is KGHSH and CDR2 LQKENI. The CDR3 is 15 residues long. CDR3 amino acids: CASSQTGSYNSPLHF. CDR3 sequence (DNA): TGTGCCAGCTCACAGACAGGCTCCTATAATTCACCCCTCCACTTT.